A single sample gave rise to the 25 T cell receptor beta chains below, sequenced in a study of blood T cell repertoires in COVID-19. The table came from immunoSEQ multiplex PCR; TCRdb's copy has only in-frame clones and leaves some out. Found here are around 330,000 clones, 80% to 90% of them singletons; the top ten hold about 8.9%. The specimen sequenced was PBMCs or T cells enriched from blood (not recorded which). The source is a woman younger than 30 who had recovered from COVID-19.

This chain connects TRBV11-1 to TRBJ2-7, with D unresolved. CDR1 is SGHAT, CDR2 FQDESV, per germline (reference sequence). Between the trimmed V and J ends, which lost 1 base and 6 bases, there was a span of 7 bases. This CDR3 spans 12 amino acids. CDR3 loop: CASSLGQVEQYF. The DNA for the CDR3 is TGTGCCAGCAGCTTAGGGCAGGTCGAGCAGTACTTC.

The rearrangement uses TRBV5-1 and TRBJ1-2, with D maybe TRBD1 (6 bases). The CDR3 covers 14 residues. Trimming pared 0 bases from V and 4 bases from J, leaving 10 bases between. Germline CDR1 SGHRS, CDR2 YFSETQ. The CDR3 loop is CASSLAQGPYGYTF. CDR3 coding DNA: TGCGCCAGCAGCTTGGCACAGGGACCCTATGGCTACACCTTC.

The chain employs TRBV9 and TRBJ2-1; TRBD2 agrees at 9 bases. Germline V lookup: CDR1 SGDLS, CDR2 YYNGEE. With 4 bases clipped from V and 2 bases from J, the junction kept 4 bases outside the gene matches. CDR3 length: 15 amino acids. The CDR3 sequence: CASSFRGRAYNEQFF. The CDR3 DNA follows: TGTGCCAGCAGCTTCCGCGGGAGGGCCTACAATGAGCAGTTCTTC.

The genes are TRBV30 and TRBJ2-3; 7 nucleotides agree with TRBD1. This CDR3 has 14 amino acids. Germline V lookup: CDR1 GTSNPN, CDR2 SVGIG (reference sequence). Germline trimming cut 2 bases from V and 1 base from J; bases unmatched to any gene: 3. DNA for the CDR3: TGTGCCTGGAGTCGACAGGGTGGCACAGATACGCAGTATTTT. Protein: CAWSRQGGTDTQYF.

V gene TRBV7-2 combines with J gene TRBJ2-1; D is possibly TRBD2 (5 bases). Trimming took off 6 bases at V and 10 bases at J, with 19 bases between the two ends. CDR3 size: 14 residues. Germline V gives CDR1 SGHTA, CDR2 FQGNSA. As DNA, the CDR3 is TGTGCCAGCAGATACGGGATCGAATCGGCCGAGCAGTTCTTC. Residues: CASRYGIESAEQFF.

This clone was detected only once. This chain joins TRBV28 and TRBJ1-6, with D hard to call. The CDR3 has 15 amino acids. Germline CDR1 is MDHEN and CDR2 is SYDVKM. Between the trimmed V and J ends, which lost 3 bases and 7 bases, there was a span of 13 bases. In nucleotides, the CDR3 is TGTGCCAGCAGTTTGCCCCCCCGGTGGAATTCACCCCTCCACTTT. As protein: CASSLPPRWNSPLHF.

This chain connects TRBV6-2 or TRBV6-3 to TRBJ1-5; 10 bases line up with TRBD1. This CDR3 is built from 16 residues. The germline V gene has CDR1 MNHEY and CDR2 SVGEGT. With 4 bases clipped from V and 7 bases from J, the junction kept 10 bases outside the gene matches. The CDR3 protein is CASSFGQGGSSQPQHF. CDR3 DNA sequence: TGTGCCAGCAGTTTCGGACAGGGGGGAAGTAGCCAGCCCCAGCATTTT.

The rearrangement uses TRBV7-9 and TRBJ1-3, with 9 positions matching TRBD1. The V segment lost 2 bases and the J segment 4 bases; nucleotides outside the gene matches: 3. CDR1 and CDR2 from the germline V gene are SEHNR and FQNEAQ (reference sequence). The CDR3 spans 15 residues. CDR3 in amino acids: CASSLIDRGGNTIYF. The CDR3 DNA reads TGTGCCAGCAGCTTAATTGACAGGGGGGGAAACACCATATATTTT.

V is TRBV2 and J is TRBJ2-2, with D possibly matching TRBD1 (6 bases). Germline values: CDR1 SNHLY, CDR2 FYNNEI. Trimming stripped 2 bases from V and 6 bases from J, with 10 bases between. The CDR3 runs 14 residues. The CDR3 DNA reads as TGTGCCAGCAGTGAAACAGGGCAGTCCGGGGAGCTGTTTTTT. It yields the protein CASSETGQSGELFF.

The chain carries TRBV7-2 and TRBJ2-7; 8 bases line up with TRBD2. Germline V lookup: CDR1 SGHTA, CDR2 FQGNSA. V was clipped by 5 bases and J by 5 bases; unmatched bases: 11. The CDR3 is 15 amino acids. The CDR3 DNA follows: TGTGCCAGCAGCCACCAAAGCGGGGGTTACCACGAGCAGTACTTC. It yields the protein CASSHQSGGYHEQYF.

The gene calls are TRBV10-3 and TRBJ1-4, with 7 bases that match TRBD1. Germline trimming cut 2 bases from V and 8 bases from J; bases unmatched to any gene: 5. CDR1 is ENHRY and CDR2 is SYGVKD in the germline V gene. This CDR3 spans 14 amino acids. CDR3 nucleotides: TGTGCCATCAGTGAGGGACAGGAAACGGAAAAACTGTTTTTT. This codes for CAISEGQETEKLFF.

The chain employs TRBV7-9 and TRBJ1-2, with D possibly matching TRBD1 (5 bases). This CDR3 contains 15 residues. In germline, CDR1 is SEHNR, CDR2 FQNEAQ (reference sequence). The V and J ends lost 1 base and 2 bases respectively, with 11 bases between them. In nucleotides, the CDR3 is TGTGCCAGCAGCTTAGAGGCAGGGTCCAACTATGGCTACACCTTC. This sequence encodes CASSLEAGSNYGYTF.

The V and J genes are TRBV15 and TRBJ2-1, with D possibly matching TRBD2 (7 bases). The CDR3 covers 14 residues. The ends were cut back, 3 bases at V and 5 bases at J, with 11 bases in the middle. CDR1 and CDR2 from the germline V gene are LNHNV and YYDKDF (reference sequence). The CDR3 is CATSRGGADNEQFF. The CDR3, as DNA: TGTGCCACCAGCAGGGGGGGGGCCGACAATGAGCAGTTCTTC.

CDR3 amino acids: CASSQVGGWTEAFF. The CDR3 DNA follows: TGCGCCAGCAGCCAAGTAGGGGGCTGGACTGAAGCTTTCTTT. The chain employs TRBV4-1 and TRBJ1-1; 7 nucleotides agree with TRBD1. The CDR3 is 14 residues long. CDR1 MGHRA and CDR2 YSYEKL come from the germline V gene. V was pared by 1 base and J by 5 bases, with 4 bases of the junction left unmatched.

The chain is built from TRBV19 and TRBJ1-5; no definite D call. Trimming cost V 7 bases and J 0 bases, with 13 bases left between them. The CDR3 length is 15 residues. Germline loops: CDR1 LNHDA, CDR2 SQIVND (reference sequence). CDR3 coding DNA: TGTGCCAGTATCGACTCAACCTATAGCAATCAGCCCCAGCATTTT. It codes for CASIDSTYSNQPQHF.

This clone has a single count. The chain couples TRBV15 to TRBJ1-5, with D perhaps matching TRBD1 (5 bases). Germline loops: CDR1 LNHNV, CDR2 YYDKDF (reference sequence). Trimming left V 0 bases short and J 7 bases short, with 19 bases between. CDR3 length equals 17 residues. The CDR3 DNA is TGTGCCACCAGCAGAGATCTTAGTTCGGGGGTGCGGCAGCCCCAGCATTTT. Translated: CATSRDLSSGVRQPQHF.

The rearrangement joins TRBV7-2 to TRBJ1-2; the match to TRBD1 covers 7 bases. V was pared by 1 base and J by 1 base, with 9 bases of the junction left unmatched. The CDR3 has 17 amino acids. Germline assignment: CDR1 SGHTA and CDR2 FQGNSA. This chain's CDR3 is CASSLGKDRDRNYGYTF. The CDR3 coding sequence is TGTGCCAGCAGCTTAGGAAAAGACAGGGACCGTAACTATGGCTACACCTTC.

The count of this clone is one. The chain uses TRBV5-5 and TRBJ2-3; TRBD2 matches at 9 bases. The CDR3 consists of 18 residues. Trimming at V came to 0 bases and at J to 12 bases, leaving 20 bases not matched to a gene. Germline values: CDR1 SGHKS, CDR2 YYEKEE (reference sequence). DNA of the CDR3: TGTGCCAGCAGCTTGGCCAGTTGGGGTAGCGGGGGCGACTCCCCCCAGTATTTT. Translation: CASSLASWGSGGDSPQYF.

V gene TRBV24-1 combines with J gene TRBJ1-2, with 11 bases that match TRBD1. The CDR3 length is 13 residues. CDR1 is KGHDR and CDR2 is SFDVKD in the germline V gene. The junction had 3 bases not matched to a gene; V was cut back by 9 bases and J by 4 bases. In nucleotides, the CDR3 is TGTGCCACCGGGGGGACAGGGGGCTATGGCTACACCTTC. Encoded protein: CATGGTGGYGYTF.

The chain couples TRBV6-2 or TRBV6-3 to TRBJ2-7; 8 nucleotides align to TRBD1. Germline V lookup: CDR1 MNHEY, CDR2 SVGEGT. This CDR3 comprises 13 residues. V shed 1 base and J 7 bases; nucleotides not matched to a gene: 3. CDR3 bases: TGTGCCAGCAGTTACTTATACAGGGGGGAGCAGTACTTC. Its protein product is CASSYLYRGEQYF.

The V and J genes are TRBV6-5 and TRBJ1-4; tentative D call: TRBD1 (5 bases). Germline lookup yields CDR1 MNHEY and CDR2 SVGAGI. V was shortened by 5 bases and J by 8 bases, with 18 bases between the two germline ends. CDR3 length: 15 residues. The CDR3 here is CASSQTWQGGEKLFF. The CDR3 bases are TGTGCCAGCAGTCAAACGTGGCAGGGTGGGGAAAAACTGTTTTTT.

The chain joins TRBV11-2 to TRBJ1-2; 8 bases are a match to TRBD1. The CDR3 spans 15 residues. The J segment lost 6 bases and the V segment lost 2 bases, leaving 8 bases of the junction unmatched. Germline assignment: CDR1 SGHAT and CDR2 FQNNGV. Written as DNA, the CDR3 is TGTGCCAGCAGCTTATCAGGGGGCGCGGCTCATGGCTACACCTTC. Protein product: CASSLSGGAAHGYTF.

The CDR3 coding sequence is TGCGCCAGCAGCTCCACCGGGACAGGGTCCAATGAGCAGTTCTTC. Its translation: CASSSTGTGSNEQFF. This sequence joins TRBV5-1 and TRBJ2-1; 9 bases are a match to TRBD1. J was trimmed by 6 bases and V by 3 bases; bases with no gene match: 7. Germline V gene lookup returns CDR1 SGHRS and CDR2 YFSETQ. The CDR3 is 15 amino acids.

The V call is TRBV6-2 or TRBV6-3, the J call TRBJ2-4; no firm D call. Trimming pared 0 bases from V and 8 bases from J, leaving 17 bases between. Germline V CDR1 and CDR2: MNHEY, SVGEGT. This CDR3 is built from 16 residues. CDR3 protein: CASSYSSVPVVDIQYF. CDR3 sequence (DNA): TGTGCCAGCAGTTACTCGAGTGTGCCTGTGGTGGACATTCAGTACTTC.

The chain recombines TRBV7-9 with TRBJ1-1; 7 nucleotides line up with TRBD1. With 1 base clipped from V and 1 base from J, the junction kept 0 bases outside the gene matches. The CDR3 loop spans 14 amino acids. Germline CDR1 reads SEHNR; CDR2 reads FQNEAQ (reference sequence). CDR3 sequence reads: CASSLEGANTEAFF. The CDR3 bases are TGTGCCAGCAGCTTAGAGGGGGCGAACACTGAAGCTTTCTTT. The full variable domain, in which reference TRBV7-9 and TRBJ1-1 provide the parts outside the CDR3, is DTGVSQNPRHKITKRGQNVTFRCDPISEHNRLYWYRQTLGQGPEFLTYFQNEAQLEKSRLLSDRFSAERPKGSFSTLEIQRTEQGDSAMYLCASSLEGANTEAFFGQGTRLTVV.